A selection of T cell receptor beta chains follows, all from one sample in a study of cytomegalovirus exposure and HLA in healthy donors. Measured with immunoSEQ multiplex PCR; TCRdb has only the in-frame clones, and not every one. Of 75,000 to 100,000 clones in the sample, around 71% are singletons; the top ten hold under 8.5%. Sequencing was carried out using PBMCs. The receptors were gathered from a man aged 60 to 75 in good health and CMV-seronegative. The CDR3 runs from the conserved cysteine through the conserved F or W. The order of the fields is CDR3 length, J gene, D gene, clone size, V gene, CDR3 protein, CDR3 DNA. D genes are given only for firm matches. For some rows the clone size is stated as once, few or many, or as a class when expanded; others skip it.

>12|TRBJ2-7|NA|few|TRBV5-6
CASSLGAYEQYF
TGTGCCAGCAGCTTGGGAGCTTACGAGCAGTACTTC
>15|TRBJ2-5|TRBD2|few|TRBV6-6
CASSYHPRLAETQYF
TGTGCCAGCAGTTACCACCCCCGACTAGCGGAGACCCAGTACTTC
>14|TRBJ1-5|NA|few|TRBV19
CASSISAANQPQHF
TGTGCCAGTAGTATAAGTGCGGCCAATCAGCCCCAGCATTTT
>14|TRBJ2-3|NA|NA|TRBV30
CAWSVRLASDTQYF
TGTGCCTGGAGTGTACGCCTAGCATCAGATACGCAGTATTTT
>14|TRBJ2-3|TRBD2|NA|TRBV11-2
CASSLSSGGDTQYF
TGTGCCAGCAGCTTATCTTCGGGGGGAGATACGCAGTATTTT
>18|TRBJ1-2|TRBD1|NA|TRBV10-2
CASIGEAGTGPADYGYTF
TGCGCCAGCATAGGGGAGGCGGGGACAGGCCCCGCGGACTATGGCTACACCTTC
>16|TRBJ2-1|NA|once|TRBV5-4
CASSLGTATGRNEQFF
TGTGCCAGCAGCTTGGGGACGGCGACAGGGAGGAATGAGCAGTTCTTC
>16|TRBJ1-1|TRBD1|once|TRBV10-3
CAIRDRDRGGFTEAFF
TGTGCCATCAGAGACCGGGACAGGGGAGGTTTCACTGAAGCTTTCTTT
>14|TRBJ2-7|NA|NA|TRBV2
CASNPTGKWSEQYF
TGTGCCAGCAACCCAACAGGGAAATGGAGCGAGCAGTACTTC
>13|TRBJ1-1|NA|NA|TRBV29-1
CSSKAGINTEAFF
TGCAGCTCAAAGGCAGGGATCAACACTGAAGCTTTCTTT
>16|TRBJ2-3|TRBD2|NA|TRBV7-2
CASSLGLAGGLDTQYF
TGTGCCAGCAGCTTAGGCCTAGCGGGAGGACTGGATACGCAGTATTTT
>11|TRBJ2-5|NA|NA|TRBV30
CAWSVGETQYF
TGTGCCTGGAGTGTCGGAGAGACCCAGTACTTC